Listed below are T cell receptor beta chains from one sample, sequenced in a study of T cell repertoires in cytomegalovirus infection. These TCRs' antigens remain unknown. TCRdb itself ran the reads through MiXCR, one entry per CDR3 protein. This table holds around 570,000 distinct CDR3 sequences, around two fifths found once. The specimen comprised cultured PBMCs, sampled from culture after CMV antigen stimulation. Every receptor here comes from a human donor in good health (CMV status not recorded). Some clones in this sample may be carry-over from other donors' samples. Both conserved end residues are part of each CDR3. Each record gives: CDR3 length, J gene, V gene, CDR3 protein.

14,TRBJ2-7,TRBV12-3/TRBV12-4,CASSLQGGRYEQYF
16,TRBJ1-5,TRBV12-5,CASGFVGGESNQPQHF
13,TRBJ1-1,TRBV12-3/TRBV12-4,CASRLTGPAEAFF
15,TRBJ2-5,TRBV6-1,CASSGRHHGVETQYF
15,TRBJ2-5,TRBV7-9,CASSFRPLGQETQYF
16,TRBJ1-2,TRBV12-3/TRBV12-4,CASTSPSTGVNYGYTF
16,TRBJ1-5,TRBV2,CASSGSGGRSNQPQHF
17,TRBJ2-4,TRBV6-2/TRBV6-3,CASSLRVAGGDKNIQYF
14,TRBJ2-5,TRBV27,CASSRRTGQETQYF
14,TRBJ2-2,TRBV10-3,CAISESENTGELFF
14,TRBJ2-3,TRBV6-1,CASSHWDRTDTQYF
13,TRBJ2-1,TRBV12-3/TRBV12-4,CASSLTLANEQFF
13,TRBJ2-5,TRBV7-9,CASTPRQGETQYF
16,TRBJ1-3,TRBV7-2,CASSSAGALSGNTIYF
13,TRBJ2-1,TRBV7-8,CASSLDLDNEQFF
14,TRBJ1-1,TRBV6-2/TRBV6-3,CASTPLRGNTEAFF
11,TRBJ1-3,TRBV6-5,CASMSGNTIYF
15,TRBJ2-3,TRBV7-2,CASSPSKVVADTQYF
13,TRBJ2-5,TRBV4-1,CASSERRGETQYF
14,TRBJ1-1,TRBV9,CASSVTGMNTEAFF